One and the same sample provided the 10 T cell receptor beta chains below, sequenced in a study of cytomegalovirus exposure and HLA in healthy donors. TCRdb's copy holds only in-frame clones and misses some; the assay was immunoSEQ multiplex PCR. The sample records some 65,000 clones, 85% to 95% being singletons. Sequences were obtained from PBMCs. The receptors shown here come from a man aged 18 to 30 in good health and CMV-seropositive.

The CDR3 reads CASSPNAGGSGNTIYF. CDR3 sequence (DNA): TGTGCCAGCAGCCCTAATGCAGGGGGCTCTGGAAACACCATATATTTT. V is TRBV7-9 and J is TRBJ1-3, with TRBD1 matching over 7 bases. The ends lost 5 bases at V and 0 bases at J; junction bases unmatched: 7. The CDR3 is made up of 16 amino acids. Germline values: CDR1 SEHNR, CDR2 FQNEAQ (reference sequence).

This clone was seen a handful of times. The sample carries other DNA sequences with the same CDR3. The chain employs TRBV7-8 and TRBJ2-7; possible D gene TRBD2, 5 bases. CDR3 length: 14 residues. V lost 0 bases, J lost 0 bases, and 6 bases lay in between. CDR1 is SGHVS, CDR2 FQNEAQ, per germline. DNA of the CDR3: TGTGCCAGCAGCTTAGCGGGGAGCTCCTACGAGCAGTACTTC. Protein sequence: CASSLAGSSYEQYF.

J is TRBJ1-2 and V is TRBV7-9; D may be TRBD1 (5 bases). CDR3 length equals 18 residues. Deletions cut 5 bases from V and 0 bases from J, with 22 bases between. Germline-derived CDR1 and CDR2 are SEHNR and FQNEAQ (reference sequence). The CDR3 bases are TGTGCCAGCAGCCCCGGGGAGGGGCGAAAAAAAGCTAACTATGGCTACACCTTC. Protein: CASSPGEGRKKANYGYTF.

This chain uses TRBV6-1 with TRBJ1-5; D unresolved. Germline CDR1 MNHNS, CDR2 SASEGT. This CDR3 contains 14 residues. V shed 7 bases and J shed 1 base, with 11 bases lying between them. The CDR3 DNA follows: TGTGCCAGCAAGCAGGATATGAGCAATCAGCCCCAGCATTTT. Translating gives CASKQDMSNQPQHF.

The table lists this clone with a count of one. The chain uses TRBV28 and TRBJ2-5; 8 positions agree with TRBD2. Germline V CDR1 and CDR2: MDHEN, SYDVKM. The CDR3 runs to 14 residues. V was pared by 6 bases and J by 2 bases, with 5 bases of the junction left unmatched. The CDR3 reads CASSSGGVQETQYF. CDR3 DNA sequence: TGTGCCAGCAGCTCCGGGGGGGTACAAGAGACCCAGTACTTC.

The rearrangement uses TRBV28 and TRBJ2-2, with TRBD2 matching over 13 bases. Germline assignment: CDR1 MDHEN and CDR2 SYDVKM. V lost 6 bases and J lost 6; bases outside the gene matches: 19. The CDR3 extends over 20 amino acids. This CDR3 is CASSPNLGTSGVMRAGELFF. The CDR3 coding sequence is TGTGCCAGCAGCCCCAACCTCGGGACTAGCGGGGTGATGCGGGCCGGGGAGCTGTTTTTT.

This clone was counted a single time. The chain joins TRBV2 to TRBJ2-1; 11 positions match TRBD2. The germline gives CDR1 SNHLY, CDR2 FYNNEI. Trimming took 6 bases from V and 9 from J; bases not matched to a gene: 1. CDR3 size: 12 residues. The CDR3, as DNA: TGTGCCAGCAGCGGGACTAGCGGTGAGCAGTTCTTC. It translates to CASSGTSGEQFF.

The chain combines TRBV7-3 with TRBJ2-3, with D maybe TRBD1 (5 bases). CDR1 is SGHTA and CDR2 is FQGTGA in the germline V gene. The CDR3 has 15 residues. V was clipped by 2 bases and J by 1 base, with 10 bases between them. In nucleotides, the CDR3 is TGTGCCAGCAGCTTAGGGGCGACCCGCACAGATACGCAGTATTTT. It is translated as CASSLGATRTDTQYF. The entire variable domain, with the rest obtained from reference TRBV7-3 and TRBJ2-3, is as follows: GAGVSQTPSNKVTEKGKYVELRCDPISGHTALYWYRQSLGQGPEFLIYFQGTGAADDSGLPNDRFFAVRPEGSVSTLKIQRTERGDSAVYLCASSLGATRTDTQYFGPGTRLTVL.

This rearrangement joins TRBV7-9 to TRBJ1-2; 8 bases are shared with TRBD1. Per germline, CDR1 SEHNR and CDR2 FQNEAQ (reference sequence). V shed 4 bases and J 2 bases; nucleotides not matched to a gene: 15. The CDR3 runs 18 residues. The CDR3 is CASSSPGAGGDRNYGYTF. CDR3 sequence (DNA): TGTGCCAGCAGCTCCCCCGGGGCAGGGGGCGACCGCAACTATGGCTACACCTTC.

The table lists this clone with a count of one. The V and J genes are TRBV6-1 and TRBJ2-1, with a weak D call TRBD2 (5 bases). Germline CDR1 and CDR2: MNHNS and SASEGT. This CDR3 contains 15 residues. Trimming took 1 base from V and 5 from J, leaving 12 bases between them. The CDR3, as DNA: TGTGCCAGCAGTGAAGGATGGTTGAGGGACAATGAGCAGTTCTTC. This translates into CASSEGWLRDNEQFF.